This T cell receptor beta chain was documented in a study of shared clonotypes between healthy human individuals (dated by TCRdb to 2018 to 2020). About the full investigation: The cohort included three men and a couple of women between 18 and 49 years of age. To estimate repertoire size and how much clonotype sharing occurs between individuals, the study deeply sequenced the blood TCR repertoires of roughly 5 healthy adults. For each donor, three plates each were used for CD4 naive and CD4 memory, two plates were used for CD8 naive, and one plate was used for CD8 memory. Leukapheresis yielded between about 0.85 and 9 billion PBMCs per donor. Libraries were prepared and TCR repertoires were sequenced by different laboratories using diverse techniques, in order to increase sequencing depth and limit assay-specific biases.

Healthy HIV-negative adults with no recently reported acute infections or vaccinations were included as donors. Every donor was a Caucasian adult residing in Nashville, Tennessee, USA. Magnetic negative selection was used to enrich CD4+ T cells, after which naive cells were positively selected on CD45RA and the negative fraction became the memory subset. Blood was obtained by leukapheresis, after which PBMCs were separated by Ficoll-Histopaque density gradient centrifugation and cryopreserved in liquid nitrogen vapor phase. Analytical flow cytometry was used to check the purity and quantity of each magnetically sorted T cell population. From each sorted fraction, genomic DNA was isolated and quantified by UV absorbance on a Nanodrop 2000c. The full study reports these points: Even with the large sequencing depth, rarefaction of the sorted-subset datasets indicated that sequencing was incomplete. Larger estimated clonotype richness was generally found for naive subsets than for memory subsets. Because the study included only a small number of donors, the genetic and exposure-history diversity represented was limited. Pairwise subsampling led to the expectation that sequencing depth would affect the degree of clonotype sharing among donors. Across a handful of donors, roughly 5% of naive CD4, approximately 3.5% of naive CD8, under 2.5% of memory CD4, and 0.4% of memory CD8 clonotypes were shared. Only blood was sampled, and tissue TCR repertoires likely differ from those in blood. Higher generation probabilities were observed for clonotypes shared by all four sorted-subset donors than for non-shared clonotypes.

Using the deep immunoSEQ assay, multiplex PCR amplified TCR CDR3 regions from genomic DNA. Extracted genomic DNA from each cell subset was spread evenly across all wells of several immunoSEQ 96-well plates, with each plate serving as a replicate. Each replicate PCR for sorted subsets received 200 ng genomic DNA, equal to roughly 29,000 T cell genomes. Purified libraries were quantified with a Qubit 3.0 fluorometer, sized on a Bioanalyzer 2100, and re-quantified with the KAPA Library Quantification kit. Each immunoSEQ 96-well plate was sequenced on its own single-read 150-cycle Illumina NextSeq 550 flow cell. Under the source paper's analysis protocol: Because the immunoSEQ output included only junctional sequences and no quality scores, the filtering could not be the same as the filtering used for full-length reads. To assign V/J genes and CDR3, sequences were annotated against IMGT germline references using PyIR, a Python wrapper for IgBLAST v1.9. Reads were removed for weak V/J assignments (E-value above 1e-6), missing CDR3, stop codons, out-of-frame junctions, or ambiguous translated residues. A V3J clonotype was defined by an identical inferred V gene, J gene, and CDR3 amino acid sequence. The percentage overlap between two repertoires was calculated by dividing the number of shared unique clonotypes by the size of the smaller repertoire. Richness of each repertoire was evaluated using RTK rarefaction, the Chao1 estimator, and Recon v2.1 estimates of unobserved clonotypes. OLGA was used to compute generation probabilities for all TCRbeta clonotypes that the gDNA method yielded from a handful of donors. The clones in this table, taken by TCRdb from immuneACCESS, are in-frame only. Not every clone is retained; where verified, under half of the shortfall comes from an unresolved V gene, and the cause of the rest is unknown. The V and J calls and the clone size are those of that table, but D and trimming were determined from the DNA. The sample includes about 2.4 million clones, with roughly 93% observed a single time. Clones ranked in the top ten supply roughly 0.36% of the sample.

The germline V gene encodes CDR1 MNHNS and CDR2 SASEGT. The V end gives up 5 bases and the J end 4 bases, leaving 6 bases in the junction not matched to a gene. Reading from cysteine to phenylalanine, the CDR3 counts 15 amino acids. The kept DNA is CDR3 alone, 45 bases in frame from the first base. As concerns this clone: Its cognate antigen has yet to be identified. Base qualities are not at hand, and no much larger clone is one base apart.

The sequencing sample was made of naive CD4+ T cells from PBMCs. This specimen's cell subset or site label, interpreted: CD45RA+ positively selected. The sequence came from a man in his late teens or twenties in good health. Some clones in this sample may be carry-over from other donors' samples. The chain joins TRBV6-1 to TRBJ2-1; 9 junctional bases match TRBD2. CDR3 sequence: CASSLGLAQYNEQFF. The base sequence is TGTGCCAGCAGTTTGGGACTAGCCCAATACAATGAGCAGTTCTTC.